One and the same sample provided the 13 T cell receptor beta chains below, sequenced in a study of spatial heterogeneity in lung cancer. TCRdb re-analysed the 5' RACE reads in MiXCR, keeping a single row per CDR3 protein. The sample yields over 75,000 distinct CDR3 sequences, more than 15% seen once. Described time point: sample taken at primary tumor resection. Whole RNA obtained from tumor, nontumor lung or frozen PBMC underwent sequencing without sorting. The specimen was PBMCs, collected at surgery. The receptors derive from a male donor with early-stage non-small cell lung cancer.

The chain employs TRBV29-1 and TRBJ2-5; tentative D call: TRBD2 (5 bases). The CDR3 has 12 residues. V lost 6 bases and J lost 4, with 12 bases in between. Germline V gene lookup returns CDR1 SQVTM and CDR2 ANQGSEA. The CDR3 spells CSVAGSGETQYF. CDR3 sequence (DNA): TGCAGCGTCGCGGGTTCGGGAGAGACCCAGTACTTC.

This clonotype was picked up many times. The gene calls are TRBV14 and TRBJ1-2; D is undetermined. CDR1 and CDR2 (germline): SGHDN, FVKESK. V dropped 6 bases and J dropped 5 bases, with 13 bases sitting between them. This CDR3 has 13 residues. The chain's CDR3 is CASRLSGSYGYTF. The CDR3 DNA reads TGTGCCAGCAGACTAAGCGGTAGTTATGGCTACACCTTC.

The chain links TRBV19 to TRBJ2-2; a weak D match, TRBD1 (5 bases). CDR1 and CDR2 (germline): LNHDA, SQIVND (reference sequence). The CDR3 length is 13 residues. Trimming pared 5 bases from V and 5 bases from J, leaving 9 bases between. The CDR3 loop is CASSETVTGELFF. The CDR3 nucleotides read TGTGCCAGTAGTGAGACAGTTACCGGGGAGCTGTTTTTT. The complete variable domain, with remaining parts taken from reference TRBV19 and TRBJ2-2, reads DGGITQSPKYLFRKEGQNVTLSCEQNLNHDAMYWYRQDPGQGLRLIYYSQIVNDFQKGDIAEGYSVSREKKESFPLTVTSAQKNPTAFYLCASSETVTGELFFGEGSRLTVL.

The chain carries TRBV11-3 and TRBJ2-7; no firm D call. This CDR3 is 14 amino acids long. V was clipped by 0 bases and J by 1 base, with 7 bases between them. Germline CDR1 is SGHNT and CDR2 is YENEEA. The CDR3 spells CASSLEERSYEQYF. CDR3 coding DNA: TGTGCCAGCAGCTTAGAGGAACGGTCCTACGAGCAGTACTTC.

This clonotype was found a few times. The gene calls are TRBV6-2 or TRBV6-3 and TRBJ1-1, with D maybe TRBD1 (6 bases). V shed 4 bases and J shed 3 bases, with 9 bases lying between them. The CDR3 contains 13 residues. Germline V gives CDR1 MNHEY, CDR2 SVGEGT. The CDR3, as DNA: TGTGCCAGCAGTTTGAGGGGGGACACTGAAGCTTTCTTT. Protein sequence: CASSLRGDTEAFF.

V usage is TRBV5-1 and J usage is TRBJ1-1; 7 bases are shared with TRBD1. The V gene's germline CDR1 is SGHRS and CDR2 YFSETQ. There are 13 residues in the CDR3. With V trimmed by 4 bases and J by 3 bases, 3 bases remained unmatched. CDR3 residues: CASSPQGYTEAFF. CDR3 coding DNA: TGCGCCAGCAGCCCACAGGGGTACACTGAAGCTTTCTTT. The full variable domain, its missing parts supplied by reference TRBV5-1 and TRBJ1-1, is KAGVTQTPRYLIKTRGQQVTLSCSPISGHRSVSWYQQTPGQGLQFLFEYFSETQRNKGNFPGRFSGRQFSNSRSEMNVSTLELGDSALYLCASSPQGYTEAFFGQGTRLTVV.

The V call is TRBV23-1, the J call TRBJ2-7; D uncertain. TRBV23-1 is given ORF status, its function remaining uncertain. V gave up 0 bases and J gave up 6 bases, with 12 bases separating them. The CDR3 consists of 14 residues. The CDR3 nucleotides read TGCGCCAGCAGTCAATCAGGACGTGAAGGCGAGCAGTACTTC. Protein: CASSQSGREGEQYF.

This clonotype appeared many times. This chain connects TRBV7-6 to TRBJ2-7, with TRBD1 matching over 7 bases. The trim removed 5 bases at V and 2 bases at J, leaving 15 bases unmatched. Looked up from germline, CDR1 is SGHVS and CDR2 is FNYEAQ. This CDR3 contains 17 residues. The CDR3 loop reads CASSPQTGQVGAYEQYF. As DNA, the CDR3 is TGTGCCAGCAGCCCCCAGACAGGGCAAGTTGGGGCCTACGAGCAGTACTTC.

This chain connects TRBV6-2 or TRBV6-3 to TRBJ2-5, with D maybe TRBD2 (5 bases). This CDR3 is built from 15 residues. V lost 3 bases and J 5 bases, leaving 16 bases between the germline ends. CDR1 is MNHEY and CDR2 is SVGEGT in the germline V gene. The CDR3 nucleotides read TGTGCCAGCAGTTATGAGGGCTCAACTAAGGAGACCCAGTACTTC. Translation gives CASSYEGSTKETQYF.

A note on this clonotype: One junction end disagrees with the germline gene, perhaps due to a read error. This sequence joins TRBV19 and TRBJ2-4, with 11 bases fitting TRBD2. The length of the CDR3 is 13 residues. Germline CDR1 is LNHDA and CDR2 is SQIVND (reference sequence). CDR3 bases: TGTGCCAGTAGAATAGCGGGGGGGCACATTCAGTACTTC. Protein product: CASRIAGGHIQYF.

This clonotype turned up a few times. The chain links TRBV27 to TRBJ2-7; 8 positions match TRBD2. Losses at the gene ends were 7 bases for V and 2 bases for J; bases not matched to a gene: 10. CDR3 length: 15 residues. The germline CDR1 and CDR2 sequences are MNHEY and SMNVEV (reference sequence). The CDR3 loop is CASTRGAGGTYEQYF. Written as DNA, the CDR3 is TGTGCCAGCACAAGGGGTGCGGGAGGCACCTACGAGCAGTACTTC.

This clonotype was found a few times. The rearrangement uses TRBV7-9 and TRBJ1-5; D is unresolved. Trimming removed 10 bases from V and 4 bases from J, with 14 bases in between. The V gene's germline CDR1 is SEHNR and CDR2 FQNEAQ (reference sequence). The CDR3 is 13 residues long. The CDR3 DNA sequence: TGTGCCACCAACTCAACACCGAATCAGCCCCAGCATTTT. It encodes CATNSTPNQPQHF.

There are a few counts of this clonotype. This chain uses TRBV18 with TRBJ1-1, with D unclear. The length of the CDR3 is 14 residues. The V gene's germline CDR1 is KGHSH and CDR2 LQKENI. Trimming stripped 3 bases from V and 4 bases from J, with 12 bases between. For the CDR3, the DNA is TGTGCCAGCTCACCGGGTTCTTTGGGCACTGAAGCTTTCTTT. As protein: CASSPGSLGTEAFF.